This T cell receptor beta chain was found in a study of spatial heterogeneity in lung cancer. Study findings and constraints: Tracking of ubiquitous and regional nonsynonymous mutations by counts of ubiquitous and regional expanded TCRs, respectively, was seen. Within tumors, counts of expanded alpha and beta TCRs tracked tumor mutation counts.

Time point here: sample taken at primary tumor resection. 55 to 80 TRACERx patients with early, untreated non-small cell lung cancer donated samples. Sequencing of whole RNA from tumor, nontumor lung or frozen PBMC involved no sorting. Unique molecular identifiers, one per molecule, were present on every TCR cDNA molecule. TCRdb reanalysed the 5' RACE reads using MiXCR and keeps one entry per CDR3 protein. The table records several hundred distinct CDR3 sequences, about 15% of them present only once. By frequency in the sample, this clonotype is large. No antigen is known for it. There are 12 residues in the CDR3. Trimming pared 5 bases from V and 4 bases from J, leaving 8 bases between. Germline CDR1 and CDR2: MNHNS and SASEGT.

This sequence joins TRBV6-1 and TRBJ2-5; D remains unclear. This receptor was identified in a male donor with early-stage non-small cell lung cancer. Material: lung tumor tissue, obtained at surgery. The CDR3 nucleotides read TGTGCCAGCAGTCCTATCCGAGAGACCCAGTACTTC. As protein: CASSPIRETQYF.